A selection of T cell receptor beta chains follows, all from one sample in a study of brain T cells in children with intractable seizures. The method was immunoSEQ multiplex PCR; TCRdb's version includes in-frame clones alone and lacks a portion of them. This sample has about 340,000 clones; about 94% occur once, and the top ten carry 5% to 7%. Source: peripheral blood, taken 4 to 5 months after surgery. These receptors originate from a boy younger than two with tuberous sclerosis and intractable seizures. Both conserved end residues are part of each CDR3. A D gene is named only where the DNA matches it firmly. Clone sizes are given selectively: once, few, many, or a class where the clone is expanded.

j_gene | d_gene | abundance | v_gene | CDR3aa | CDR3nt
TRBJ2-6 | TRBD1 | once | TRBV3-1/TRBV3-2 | CASSLPQGVIVNSGANVLTF | TGTGCCAGCAGCCTCCCCCAGGGGGTAATAGTTAATTCTGGGGCCAACGTCCTGACTTTC
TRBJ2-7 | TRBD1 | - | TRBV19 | CASSTYGQGGEQYF | TGTGCCAGTAGTACTTATGGACAGGGCGGCGAGCAGTACTTC
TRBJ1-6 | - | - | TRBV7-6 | CASSFGPGSDNSPLHF | TGTGCCAGCAGCTTTGGTCCGGGTAGTGACAATTCACCCCTCCACTTT
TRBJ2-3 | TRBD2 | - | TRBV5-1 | CASSSGLAGGTDTQYF | TGCGCCAGCAGCTCGGGACTAGCGGGAGGCACAGATACGCAGTATTTT
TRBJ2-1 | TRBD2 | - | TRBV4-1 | CASSQLSGSSYNEQFF | TGCGCCAGCAGCCAGCTTAGCGGGAGCTCCTACAATGAGCAGTTCTTC
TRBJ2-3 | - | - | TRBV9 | CASSVEVTDTQYF | TGTGCCAGCAGCGTAGAGGTCACAGATACGCAGTATTTT
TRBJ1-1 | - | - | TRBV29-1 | CSVGGRAGTEAFF | TGCAGCGTTGGGGGCAGGGCGGGCACTGAAGCTTTCTTT
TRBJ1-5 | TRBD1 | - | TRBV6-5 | CASSLTGAVQPQHF | TGTGCCAGCAGTCTCACAGGGGCCGTTCAGCCCCAGCATTTT
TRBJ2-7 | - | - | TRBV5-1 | CASSPPGSYEQYF | TGCGCCAGCAGCCCCCCCGGCTCCTACGAGCAGTACTTC
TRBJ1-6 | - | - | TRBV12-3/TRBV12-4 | CASRGQSSSPLHF | TGTGCCAGCAGGGGGCAGAGCAGTTCACCCCTCCACTTT
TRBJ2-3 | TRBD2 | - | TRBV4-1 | CASSQHPPGLAANPSNADTQYF | TGCGCCAGCAGCCAACACCCCCCCGGACTAGCGGCCAACCCCAGTAATGCAGATACGCAGTATTTT
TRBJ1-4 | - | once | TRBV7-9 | CASSLGVGAANEKLFF | TGTGCCAGCAGCTTAGGGGTTGGGGCGGCAAATGAAAAACTGTTTTTT
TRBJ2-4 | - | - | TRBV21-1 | CASSKGLAGAKNIQYF | TGTGCCAGCAGCAAAGGACTAGCGGGAGCCAAAAACATTCAGTACTTC
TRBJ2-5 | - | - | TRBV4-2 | CASSQDYLKETQYF | TGTGCCAGCAGCCAAGATTACTTAAAAGAGACCCAGTACTTC
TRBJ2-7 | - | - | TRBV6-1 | CASSEVAWQYYEQYF | TGTGCCAGCAGTGAAGTGGCATGGCAGTACTACGAGCAGTACTTC
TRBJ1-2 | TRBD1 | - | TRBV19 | CASSHRGIGYTF | TGTGCCAGTAGCCACAGGGGAATAGGCTACACCTTC
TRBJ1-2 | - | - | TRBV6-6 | CASSYGVGYGYTF | TGTGCCAGCAGTTATGGGGTAGGCTATGGCTACACCTTC
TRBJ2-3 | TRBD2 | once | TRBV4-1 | CASSQEESGRAGDTQYF | TGCGCCAGCAGCCAAGAGGAGAGCGGGAGGGCCGGGGATACGCAGTATTTT
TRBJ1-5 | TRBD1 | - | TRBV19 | CASSPRQGVSNQPQHF | TGTGCCAGTAGTCCCAGACAGGGGGTTAGCAATCAGCCCCAGCATTTT
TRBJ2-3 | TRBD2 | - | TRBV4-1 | CASSQDLMGLAATDTQYF | TGCGCCAGCAGCCAAGACCTGATGGGACTAGCGGCCACAGATACGCAGTATTTT
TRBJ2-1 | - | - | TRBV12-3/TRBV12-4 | CATKPRVANEQFF | TGTGCCACCAAACCCAGAGTGGCCAATGAGCAGTTCTTC
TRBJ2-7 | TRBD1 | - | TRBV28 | CASSLILQGAGEQYF | TGTGCCAGCAGTTTAATCCTGCAGGGGGCGGGGGAGCAGTACTTC
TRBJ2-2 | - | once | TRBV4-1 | CASSQVGTNTGELFF | TGCGCCAGCAGCCAAGTCGGTACGAACACCGGGGAGCTGTTTTTT
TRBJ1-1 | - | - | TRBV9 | CASSVSAGDTEAFF | TGTGCCAGCAGCGTAAGTGCAGGGGACACTGAAGCTTTCTTT
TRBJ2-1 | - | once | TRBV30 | CAWAGSYNEQFF | TGTGCCTGGGCGGGCTCCTACAATGAGCAGTTCTTC
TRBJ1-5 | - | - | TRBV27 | CASSYSGFTEPQHF | TGTGCCAGCAGTTACTCAGGGTTTACTGAGCCCCAGCATTTT
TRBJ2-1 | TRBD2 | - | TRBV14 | CASHPTRIKREEFDEQFF | TGTGCCAGCCACCCAACGCGGATAAAGCGGGAGGAGTTCGATGAGCAGTTCTTC
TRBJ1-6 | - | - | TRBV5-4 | CASSLARDGSSYNSPLHF | TGTGCCAGCAGCTTGGCTCGGGATGGTAGCTCCTATAATTCACCCCTCCACTTT
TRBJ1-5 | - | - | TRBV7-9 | CASSLSVEGNQPQHF | TGTGCCAGCAGCTTAAGTGTAGAGGGCAATCAGCCCCAGCATTTT
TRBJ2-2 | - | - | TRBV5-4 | CASSRTGELFF | TGTGCCAGCAGCAGGACCGGGGAGCTGTTTTTT
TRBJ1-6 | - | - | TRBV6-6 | CASSRDPRRSAANSPLHF | TGTGCCAGCAGTCGGGACCCCCGGCGATCCGCGGCTAATTCACCCCTCCACTTT
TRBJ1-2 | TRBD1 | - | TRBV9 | CASSVADGQVYYGYTF | TGTGCCAGCAGCGTAGCTGACGGACAGGTCTACTATGGCTACACCTTC
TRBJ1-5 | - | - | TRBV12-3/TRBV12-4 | CASSLGVGQPQHF | TGTGCCAGCAGTTTAGGGGTGGGTCAGCCCCAGCATTTT
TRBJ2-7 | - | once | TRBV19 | CASSTGWYEQYF | TGTGCCAGTAGCACAGGATGGTACGAGCAGTACTTC
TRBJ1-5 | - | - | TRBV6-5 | CATQRGTDSNQPQHF | TGTGCCACCCAGAGGGGAACTGATAGCAATCAGCCCCAGCATTTT
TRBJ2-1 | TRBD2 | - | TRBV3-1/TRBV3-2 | CASSQASGYNEQFF | TGTGCCAGCAGCCAAGCTAGCGGGTACAATGAGCAGTTCTTC
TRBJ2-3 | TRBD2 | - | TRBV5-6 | CASSPGRVADTQYF | TGTGCCAGCAGCCCAGGGAGGGTCGCAGATACGCAGTATTTT
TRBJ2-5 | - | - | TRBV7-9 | CASSLDTIQETQYF | TGTGCCAGCAGCTTAGACACAATCCAAGAGACCCAGTACTTC
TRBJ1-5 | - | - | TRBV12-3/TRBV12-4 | CASSFSGSQPQHF | TGTGCCAGCAGTTTCTCAGGGAGCCAGCCCCAGCATTTT
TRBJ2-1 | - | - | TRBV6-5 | CATESPSDEQFF | TGTGCCACCGAGAGTCCCTCGGATGAGCAGTTCTTC
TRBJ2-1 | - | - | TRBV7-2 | CASSPGLGYNEQFF | TGTGCCAGCAGCCCGGGACTCGGATACAATGAGCAGTTCTTC
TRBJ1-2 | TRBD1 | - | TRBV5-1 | CASGGTGPNSYGYTF | TGCGCCAGCGGCGGGACAGGCCCGAACTCCTATGGCTACACCTTC
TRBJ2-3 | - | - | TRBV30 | CAWSGDGPTDTQYF | TGTGCCTGGAGTGGAGACGGGCCCACAGATACGCAGTATTTT
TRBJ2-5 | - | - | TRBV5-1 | CASSFGVGAETQYF | TGCGCCAGCAGCTTCGGGGTTGGCGCGGAGACCCAGTACTTC
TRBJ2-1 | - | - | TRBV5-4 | CASSRTDPGNEQFF | TGTGCCAGCAGTCGGACAGACCCGGGCAATGAGCAGTTCTTC
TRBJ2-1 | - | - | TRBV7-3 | CASSQTEDNEQFF | TGTGCCAGCAGCCAGACAGAGGACAATGAGCAGTTCTTC
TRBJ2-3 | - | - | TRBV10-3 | CAISESVAGDGSDTQYF | TGTGCCATCAGTGAGTCGGTGGCAGGGGACGGGTCAGATACGCAGTATTTT
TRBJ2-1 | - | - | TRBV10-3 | CAISETHEQFF | TGTGCCATCAGTGAGACCCATGAGCAGTTCTTC
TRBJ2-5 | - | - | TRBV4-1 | CASSQDFSTQETQYF | TGCGCCAGCAGCCAAGATTTCTCTACCCAAGAGACCCAGTACTTC
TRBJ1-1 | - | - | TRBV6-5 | CASSLTRVNTEAFF | TGTGCCAGCAGTTTGACACGGGTGAACACTGAAGCTTTCTTT